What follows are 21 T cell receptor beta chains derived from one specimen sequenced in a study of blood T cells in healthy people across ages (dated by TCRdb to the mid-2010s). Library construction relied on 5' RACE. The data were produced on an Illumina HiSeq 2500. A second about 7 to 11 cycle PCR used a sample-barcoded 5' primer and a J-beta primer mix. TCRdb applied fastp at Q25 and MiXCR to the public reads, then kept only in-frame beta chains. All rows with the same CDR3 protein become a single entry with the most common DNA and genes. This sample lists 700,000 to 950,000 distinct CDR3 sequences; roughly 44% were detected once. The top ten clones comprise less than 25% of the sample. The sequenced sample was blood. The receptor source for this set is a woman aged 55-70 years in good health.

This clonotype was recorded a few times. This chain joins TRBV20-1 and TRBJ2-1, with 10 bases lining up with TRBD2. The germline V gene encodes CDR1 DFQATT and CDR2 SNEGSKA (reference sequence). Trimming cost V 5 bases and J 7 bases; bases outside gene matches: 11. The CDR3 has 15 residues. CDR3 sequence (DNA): TGCAGTGCTCAAAGCGGGGGGGCCCCCGGGAATGAGCAGTTCTTC. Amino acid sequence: CSAQSGGAPGNEQFF.

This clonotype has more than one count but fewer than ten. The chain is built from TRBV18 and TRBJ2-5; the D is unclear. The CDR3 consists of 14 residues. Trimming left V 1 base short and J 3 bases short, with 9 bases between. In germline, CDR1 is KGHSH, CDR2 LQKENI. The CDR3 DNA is TGTGCCAGCTCACCACGTCAACAAGAAGAGACCCAGTACTTC. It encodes CASSPRQQEETQYF.

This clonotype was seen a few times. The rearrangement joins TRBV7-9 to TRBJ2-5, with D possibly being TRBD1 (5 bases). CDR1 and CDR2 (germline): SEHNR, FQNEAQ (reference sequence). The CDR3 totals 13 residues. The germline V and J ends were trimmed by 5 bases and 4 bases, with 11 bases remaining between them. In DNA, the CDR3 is TGTGCCAGCAGCGGACGGACAATAGAGACCCAGTACTTC. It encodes CASSGRTIETQYF.

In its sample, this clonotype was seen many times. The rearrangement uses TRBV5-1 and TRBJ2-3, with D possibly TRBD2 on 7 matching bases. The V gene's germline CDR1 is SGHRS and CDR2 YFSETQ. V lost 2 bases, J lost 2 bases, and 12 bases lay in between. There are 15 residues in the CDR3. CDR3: CASSFRGALTDTQYF. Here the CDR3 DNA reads TGCGCCAGCAGCTTTCGGGGGGCGCTCACAGATACGCAGTATTTT. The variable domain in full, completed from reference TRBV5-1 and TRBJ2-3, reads KAGVTQTPRYLIKTRGQQVTLSCSPISGHRSVSWYQQTPGQGLQFLFEYFSETQRNKGNFPGRFSGRQFSNSRSEMNVSTLELGDSALYLCASSFRGALTDTQYFGPGTRLTVL.

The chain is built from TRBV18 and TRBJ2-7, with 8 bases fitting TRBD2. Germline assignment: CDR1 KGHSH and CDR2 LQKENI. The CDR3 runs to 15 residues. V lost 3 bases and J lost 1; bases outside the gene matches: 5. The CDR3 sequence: CASSPAVAGSYEQYF. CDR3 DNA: TGTGCCAGCTCACCGGCCGTAGCGGGATCCTACGAGCAGTACTTC.

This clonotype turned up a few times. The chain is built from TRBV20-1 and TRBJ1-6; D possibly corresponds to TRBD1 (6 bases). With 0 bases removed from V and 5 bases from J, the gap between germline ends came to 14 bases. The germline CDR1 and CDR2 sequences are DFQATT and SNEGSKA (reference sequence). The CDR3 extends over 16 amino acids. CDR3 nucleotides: TGCAGTGCTAGAGATTCCAGGGGTGGGAATAATTCACCCCTCCACTTT. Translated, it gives CSARDSRGGNNSPLHF.

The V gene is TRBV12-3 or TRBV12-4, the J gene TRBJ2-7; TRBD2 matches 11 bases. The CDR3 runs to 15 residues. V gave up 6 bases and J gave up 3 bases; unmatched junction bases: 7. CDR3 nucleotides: TGTGCCAGCAGGCAGACTAGCGGGGAAATCTACGAGCAGTACTTC. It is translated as CASRQTSGEIYEQYF.

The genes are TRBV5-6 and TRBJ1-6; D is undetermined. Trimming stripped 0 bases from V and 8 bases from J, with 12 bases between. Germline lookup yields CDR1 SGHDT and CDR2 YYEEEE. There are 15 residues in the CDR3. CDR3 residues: CASSLDEGGHSPLHF. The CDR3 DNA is TGTGCCAGCAGCTTGGATGAGGGTGGGCATTCACCCCTCCACTTT.

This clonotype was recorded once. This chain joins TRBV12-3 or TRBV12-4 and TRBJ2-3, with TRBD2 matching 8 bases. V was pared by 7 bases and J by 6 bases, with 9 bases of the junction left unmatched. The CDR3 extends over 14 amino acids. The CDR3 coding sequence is TGTGCCAGCACCGTTAGCGGGAACGGGGATACGCAGTATTTT. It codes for CASTVSGNGDTQYF.

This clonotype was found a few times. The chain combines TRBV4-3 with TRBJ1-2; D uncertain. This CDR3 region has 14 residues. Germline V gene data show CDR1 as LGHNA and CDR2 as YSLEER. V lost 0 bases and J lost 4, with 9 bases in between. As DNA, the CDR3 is TGCGCCAGCAGCCAAGATAGGAAGGGCTATGGCTACACCTTC. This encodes CASSQDRKGYGYTF.

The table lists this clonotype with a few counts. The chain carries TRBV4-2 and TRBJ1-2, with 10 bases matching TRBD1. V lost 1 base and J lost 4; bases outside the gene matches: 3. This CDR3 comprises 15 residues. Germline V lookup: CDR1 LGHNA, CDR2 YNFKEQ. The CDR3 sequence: CASSQGQGAGYGYTF. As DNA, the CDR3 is TGTGCCAGCAGCCAAGGACAGGGGGCGGGCTATGGCTACACCTTC.

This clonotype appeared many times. The CDR3 spells CASTLSGTETQYF. The CDR3 DNA reads TGTGCCAGCACCCTTAGCGGGACGGAGACCCAGTACTTC. J is TRBJ2-5 and V is TRBV6-5; the match to TRBD2 covers 8 bases. This CDR3 comprises 13 residues. V lost 7 bases, J lost 5 bases, and 6 bases stayed unmatched. Germline lookup yields CDR1 MNHEY and CDR2 SVGAGI.

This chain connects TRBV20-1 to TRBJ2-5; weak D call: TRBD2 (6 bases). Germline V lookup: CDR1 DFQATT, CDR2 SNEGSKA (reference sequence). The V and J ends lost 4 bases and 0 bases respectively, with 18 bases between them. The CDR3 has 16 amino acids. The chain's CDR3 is CSAITPRGMYQETQYF. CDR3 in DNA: TGCAGTGCTATAACGCCCCGGGGGATGTACCAAGAGACCCAGTACTTC.

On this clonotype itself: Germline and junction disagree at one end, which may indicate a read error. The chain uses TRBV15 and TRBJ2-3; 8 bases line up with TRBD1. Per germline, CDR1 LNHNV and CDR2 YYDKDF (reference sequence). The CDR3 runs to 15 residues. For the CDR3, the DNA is TGTGCCACCAACAGACCAGGGGGCGCGGAAGATACGCAGTATTTT. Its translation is CATNRPGGAEDTQYF. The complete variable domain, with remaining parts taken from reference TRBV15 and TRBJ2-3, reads DAMVIQNPRYQVTQFGKPVTLSCSQTLNHNVMYWYQQKSSQAPKLLFHYYDKDFNNEADTPDNFQSRRPNTSFCFLDIRSPGLGDTAMYLCATNRPGGAEDTQYFGPGTRLTVL.

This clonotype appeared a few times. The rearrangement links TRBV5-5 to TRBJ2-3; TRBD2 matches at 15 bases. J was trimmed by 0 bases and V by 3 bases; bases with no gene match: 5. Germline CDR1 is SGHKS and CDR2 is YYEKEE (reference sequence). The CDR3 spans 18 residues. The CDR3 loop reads CASSWMGLAGGSTDTQYF. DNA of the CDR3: TGTGCCAGCAGCTGGATGGGACTAGCGGGAGGAAGCACAGATACGCAGTATTTT.

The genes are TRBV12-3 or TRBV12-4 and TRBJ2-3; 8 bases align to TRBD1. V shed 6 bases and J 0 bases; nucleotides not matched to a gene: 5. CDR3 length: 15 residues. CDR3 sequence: CASSQGTGSTDTQYF. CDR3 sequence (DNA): TGTGCCAGCAGCCAAGGGACAGGCAGCACAGATACGCAGTATTTT.

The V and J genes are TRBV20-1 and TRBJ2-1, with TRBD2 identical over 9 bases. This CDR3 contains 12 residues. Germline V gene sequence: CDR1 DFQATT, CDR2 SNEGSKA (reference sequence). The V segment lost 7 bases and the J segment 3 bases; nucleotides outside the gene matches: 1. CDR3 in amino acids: CSDSGGYNEQFF. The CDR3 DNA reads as TGCAGTGATAGCGGGGGCTACAATGAGCAGTTCTTC.

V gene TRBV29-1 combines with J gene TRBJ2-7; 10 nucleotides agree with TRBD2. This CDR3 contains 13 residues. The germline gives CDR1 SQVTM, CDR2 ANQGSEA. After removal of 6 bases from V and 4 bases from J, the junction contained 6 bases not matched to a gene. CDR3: CSVRDSGRYEQYF. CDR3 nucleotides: TGCAGCGTGCGGGATAGCGGGAGGTACGAGCAGTACTTC.

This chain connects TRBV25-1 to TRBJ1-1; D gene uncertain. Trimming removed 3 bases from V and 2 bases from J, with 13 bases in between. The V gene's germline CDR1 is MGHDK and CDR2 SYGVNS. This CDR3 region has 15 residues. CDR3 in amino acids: CASSDSWAGNTEAFF. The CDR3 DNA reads TGTGCCAGCAGTGATTCGTGGGCCGGCAACACTGAAGCTTTCTTT.

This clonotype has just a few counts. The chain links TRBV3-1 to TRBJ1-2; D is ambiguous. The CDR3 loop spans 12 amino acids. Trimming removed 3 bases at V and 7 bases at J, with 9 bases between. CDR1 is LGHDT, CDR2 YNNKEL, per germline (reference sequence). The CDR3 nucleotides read TGTGCCAGCAGCCACGGGAATGGTGGCTACACCTTC. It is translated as CASSHGNGGYTF.

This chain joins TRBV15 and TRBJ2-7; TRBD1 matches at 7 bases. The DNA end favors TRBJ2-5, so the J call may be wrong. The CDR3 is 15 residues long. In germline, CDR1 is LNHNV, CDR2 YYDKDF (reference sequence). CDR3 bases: TGTGCCACCAGCAGAGATCTCGAGGGGGCTGAGACCCAGTACTTC. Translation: CATSRDLEGAETQYF.